A single T cell receptor beta chain is shown here with its context. Its antigen is as yet unknown. The CDR3 is 15 amino acids. Trimming removed 2 bases from V and 5 bases from J, with 13 bases in between. Germline CDR1 and CDR2: MNHEY and SVGAGI. This record belongs to a study of OX40 agonist ivuxolimab in advanced cancers. Study background: Enrollees could have had prior anti-PD-1, anti-PD-L1 or anti-CTLA-4 therapy, which approximately 38% had received. Study observations and caveats: Nonresponders included some who also had low normalized T-cell clonal expansion.

The study sampled blood at baseline, cycle 4 day 1, and cycle 7 day 1. TCRdb's copy holds only in-frame clones and misses some; the assay was immunoSEQ multiplex PCR. The sample yields 70,000 to 95,000 clones, about 89% seen once. This chain links TRBV6-5 with TRBJ1-5; no firm D call. The source of this sequence is an adult with an advanced solid tumor such as melanoma, head and neck, liver or kidney cancer. The specimen was CD4+ or CD8+ T cells sorted from blood, collected in a trial of the OX40 agonist ivuxolimab. CDR3 in DNA: TGTGCCAGCAGTTACGGCATTTTGGGCGATCAGCCCCAGCATTTT. Translating gives CASSYGILGDQPQHF.